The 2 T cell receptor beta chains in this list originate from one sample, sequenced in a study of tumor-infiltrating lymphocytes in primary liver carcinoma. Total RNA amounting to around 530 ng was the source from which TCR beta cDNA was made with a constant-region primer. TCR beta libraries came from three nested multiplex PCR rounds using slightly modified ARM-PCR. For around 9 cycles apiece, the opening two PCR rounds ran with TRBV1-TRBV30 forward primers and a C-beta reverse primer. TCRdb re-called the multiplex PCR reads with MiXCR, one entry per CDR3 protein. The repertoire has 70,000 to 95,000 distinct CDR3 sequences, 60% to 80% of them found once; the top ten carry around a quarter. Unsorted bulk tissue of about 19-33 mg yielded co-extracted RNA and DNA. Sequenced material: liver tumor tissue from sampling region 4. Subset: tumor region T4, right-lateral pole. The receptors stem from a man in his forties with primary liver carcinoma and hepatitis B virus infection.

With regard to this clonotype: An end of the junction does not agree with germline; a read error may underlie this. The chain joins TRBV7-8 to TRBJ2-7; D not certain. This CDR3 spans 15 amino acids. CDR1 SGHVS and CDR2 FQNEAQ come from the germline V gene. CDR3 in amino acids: CANSLGPGYGDEQYF. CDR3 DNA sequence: TGTGCCAACAGCTTAGGGCCCGGGTATGGCGACGAGCAGTACTTC.

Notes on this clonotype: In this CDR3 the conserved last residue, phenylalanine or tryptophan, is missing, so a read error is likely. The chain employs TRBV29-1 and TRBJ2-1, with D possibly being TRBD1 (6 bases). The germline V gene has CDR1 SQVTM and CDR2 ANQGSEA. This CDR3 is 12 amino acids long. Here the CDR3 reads CNTQGSYNEQFL. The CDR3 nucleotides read TGCAACACACAGGGCTCCTACAATGAGCAGTTCTTA.